This T cell receptor (beta chain) was sequenced during a study of shared clonotypes between healthy human individuals. Study results and limitations: In the sorted subsets, rarefaction showed sequencing was incomplete despite large depth.

Trimming cost V 2 bases and J 1 base, with 9 bases left between them. CDR3 size: 15 residues. Germline V gene data show CDR1 as KGHSH and CDR2 as LQKENI. The table came from immunoSEQ multiplex PCR; TCRdb's copy has only in-frame clones and leaves some out. The table has about 1,900,000 clones, just under 95% seen once. CD8 cells regarded as naive lacked CD45RO, were positively chosen for CCR7, and omitted terminally differentiated effector memory CD45RA+ cells. This clone was counted between two and nine times. Its cognate antigen is unknown. This TCR was recovered from a man aged 18-30 years in good health. Sequencing input: naive CD8+ T cells sorted from blood. The V gene is TRBV18, the J gene TRBJ1-5; D remains ambiguous. CDR3 coding DNA: TGTGCCAGCTCACCAGAGGGTATGAGCAATCAGCCCCAGCATTTT. Protein: CASSPEGMSNQPQHF.